A selection of T cell receptor beta chains follows, all from one sample in a study of identical twins' blood T cells. TCRdb re-derived calls from the 5' RACE reads in MiXCR, one entry per CDR3 protein. The sample includes a few hundred thousand distinct CDR3 sequences, under 30% seen only once; the top ten take around 5.6%. The sequenced sample consisted of PBMCs. Every receptor here comes from a woman between 18 and 50 years old in good health. Each CDR3 is given with its conserved first and last residue. Fields, in order: clone size, D gene, J gene, V gene, CDR3 DNA, CDR3 protein. D genes are given only for firm matches. Clone size, where shown, is once, few, many, or a class for clones that have expanded.

size: .; D: TRBD2; J: TRBJ2-3; V: TRBV11-2; DNA: TGTGCCAGCAGCTTAGTGAATAGCGGGGAAGATACGCAGTATTTT; CDR3: CASSLVNSGEDTQYF
size: many; D: .; J: TRBJ2-1; V: TRBV7-9; DNA: TGTGCCAGCAGCTTGATGGACAATGAGCAGTTCTTC; CDR3: CASSLMDNEQFF
size: .; D: TRBD1; J: TRBJ1-1; V: TRBV7-2; DNA: TGTGCCAGCAGCTCAACCAGGGGGCTTGGAGCTTTCTTT; CDR3: CASSSTRGLGAFF
size: .; D: TRBD2; J: TRBJ2-1; V: TRBV5-1; DNA: TGCGCCAGCAGCTTGGGACTAGCGGGGGGACTATACAATGAGCAGTTCTTC; CDR3: CASSLGLAGGLYNEQFF
size: .; D: TRBD2; J: TRBJ2-1; V: TRBV11-3; DNA: TGTGCCAGCAGCTTACGTTGGGGGCTAGCGGGACTCGACAATGAGCAGTTCTTC; CDR3: CASSLRWGLAGLDNEQFF
size: few; D: TRBD2; J: TRBJ2-1; V: TRBV6-2/TRBV6-3; DNA: TGTGCCAGCAAGAACGGAGCGGGATCGGCGTTCTTC; CDR3: CASKNGAGSAFF
size: .; D: .; J: TRBJ1-2; V: TRBV6-5; DNA: TGTGCCAGCAGTTACTCGGAGGGGCCCTATGGCTACACCTTC; CDR3: CASSYSEGPYGYTF
size: many; D: .; J: TRBJ1-4; V: TRBV5-1; DNA: TGCGCCAGCAGCCCGGCCGGTGGTAATGAAAAACTGTTTTTT; CDR3: CASSPAGGNEKLFF
size: .; D: .; J: TRBJ2-5; V: TRBV25-1; DNA: TGTGCCAGCAGCAGGAATAGGGGGTTCCAAGAGACCCAGTACTTC; CDR3: CASSRNRGFQETQYF
size: .; D: .; J: TRBJ2-1; V: TRBV6-4; DNA: TGTGCCAGCAGTGTTCTCCCCGGCTACAATGAGCAGTTCTTC; CDR3: CASSVLPGYNEQFF
size: .; D: TRBD1; J: TRBJ1-5; V: TRBV14; DNA: TGTGCCAGCAGCCGCGGACGGACAGGGGGCAATCAGCCCCAGCATTTT; CDR3: CASSRGRTGGNQPQHF
size: few; D: TRBD1; J: TRBJ1-1; V: TRBV5-1; DNA: TGCGCCAGCCGAGGGGGCTCCGCTGAAGCTTTCTTT; CDR3: CASRGGSAEAFF
size: .; D: .; J: TRBJ1-4; V: TRBV10-3; DNA: TGTGCCATCAGTGAGTCGGGGAGGGGAACTAATGAAAAACTGTTTTTT; CDR3: CAISESGRGTNEKLFF
size: few; D: .; J: TRBJ1-2; V: TRBV4-3; DNA: TGCGCCAGCAGCCAAGATTTGTACCCCAACTATGGCTACACCTTC; CDR3: CASSQDLYPNYGYTF
size: many; D: TRBD1; J: TRBJ1-5; V: TRBV2; DNA: TGTGCCAGCAGTGGGGCGACAGGGATCCAGCCCCAGCATTTT; CDR3: CASSGATGIQPQHF
size: few; D: .; J: TRBJ2-1; V: TRBV7-2; DNA: TGTGCCAGCAGCTTAGACCGGGACTACAATGAGCAGTTCTTC; CDR3: CASSLDRDYNEQFF
size: few; D: .; J: TRBJ1-1; V: TRBV11-2; DNA: TGTGCCAGCAGCCTCACTTGGGTCGGTGAAGCTTTCTTT; CDR3: CASSLTWVGEAFF
size: few; D: .; J: TRBJ1-1; V: TRBV9; DNA: TGTGCCAGCAGCGCCTCTCTAAGGGGGGGTGACACTGAAGCTTTCTTT; CDR3: CASSASLRGGDTEAFF
size: few; D: .; J: TRBJ2-2; V: TRBV6-5; DNA: TGTGCCAGCACTCGACTTCACACCGGGGAGCTGTTTTTT; CDR3: CASTRLHTGELFF
size: .; D: .; J: TRBJ1-1; V: TRBV20-1; DNA: TGCAGTGCTAGAGATCTTCACAGGGCACAAAACACTGAAGCTTTCTTT; CDR3: CSARDLHRAQNTEAFF
size: .; D: .; J: TRBJ2-2; V: TRBV5-6; DNA: TGTGCCAGCAGCTTCAGGACATCATTCACCGGGGAGCTGTTTTTT; CDR3: CASSFRTSFTGELFF
size: .; D: TRBD1; J: TRBJ1-1; V: TRBV9; DNA: TGTGCCAGCAGCGTCGCCGGGACAGACACTGAAGCTTTCTTT; CDR3: CASSVAGTDTEAFF
size: few; D: .; J: TRBJ2-6; V: TRBV28; DNA: TGTGCCAGCACCCCTAGGCGAGGTTTTACTGGGGCCAACGTCCTGACTTTC; CDR3: CASTPRRGFTGANVLTF
size: .; D: .; J: TRBJ1-1; V: TRBV2; DNA: TGTGCCAGCAGTGAAGTTAGGGGTTACACTGAAGCTTTCTTT; CDR3: CASSEVRGYTEAFF
size: many; D: .; J: TRBJ2-1; V: TRBV7-6; DNA: TGTGCCAGCAGCGGCGGGACAAACTACAATGAGCAGTTCTTC; CDR3: CASSGGTNYNEQFF
size: few; D: .; J: TRBJ2-1; V: TRBV6-6; DNA: TGTGCCAGCAGTTACTCGGGATTCCCCTACAATGAGCAGTTCTTC; CDR3: CASSYSGFPYNEQFF
size: many; D: .; J: TRBJ1-1; V: TRBV7-9; DNA: TGTGCCAGCAGTTACATGAACACTGAAGCTTTCTTT; CDR3: CASSYMNTEAFF
size: many; D: TRBD1; J: TRBJ1-2; V: TRBV29-1; DNA: TGCAGCGTTGAGGGTGGGACAGGGGATATCGGGTATGGCTACACCTTC; CDR3: CSVEGGTGDIGYGYTF
size: .; D: TRBD1; J: TRBJ2-3; V: TRBV7-9; DNA: TGTGCCAGCAGCATAAGCCCCGGGACAGGATACACAGATACGCAGTATTTT; CDR3: CASSISPGTGYTDTQYF
size: .; D: .; J: TRBJ2-1; V: TRBV9; DNA: TGTGCCAGCAGCGTAGGGGTGGGAGAGCAGTTCTTC; CDR3: CASSVGVGEQFF
size: few; D: TRBD1; J: TRBJ1-1; V: TRBV12-3/TRBV12-4; DNA: TGTGCCAGCAGTAATAACAGGGGGGCTGAAGCTTTCTTT; CDR3: CASSNNRGAEAFF
size: .; D: TRBD2; J: TRBJ2-7; V: TRBV4-1; DNA: TGCGCCAGCAGCCAAGATCAAACTAGCGGGAGAGTGCAGTACTTC; CDR3: CASSQDQTSGRVQYF
size: few; D: .; J: TRBJ2-3; V: TRBV20-1; DNA: TGCAGTGGGGGGCCGGTCAGCACAGATACGCAGTATTTT; CDR3: CSGGPVSTDTQYF
size: .; D: .; J: TRBJ2-3; V: TRBV27; DNA: TGTGCCAGCAGTTTTGATAGGGGGGGACGAGATACGCAGTATTTT; CDR3: CASSFDRGGRDTQYF
size: .; D: .; J: TRBJ1-3; V: TRBV6-5; DNA: TGTGCCAGCAGTTACGGGGGTACTGGAAACACCATATATTTT; CDR3: CASSYGGTGNTIYF
size: .; D: TRBD2; J: TRBJ2-1; V: TRBV27; DNA: TGTGCCAGCAGTTTTATAGCGGGAGGGCCACAGGGGAATGAGCAGTTCTTC; CDR3: CASSFIAGGPQGNEQFF
size: .; D: .; J: TRBJ1-1; V: TRBV6-2/TRBV6-3; DNA: TGTGCCAGCAGTCCCTGGGCAGCGTCCACTGAAGCTTTCTTT; CDR3: CASSPWAASTEAFF
size: .; D: .; J: TRBJ1-2; V: TRBV5-1; DNA: TGCGCCAGCAGCCCTACGGTCGGAGGGGTGGGTGGCTACACCTTC; CDR3: CASSPTVGGVGGYTF
size: .; D: .; J: TRBJ1-1; V: TRBV12-3/TRBV12-4; DNA: TGTGCCAGCAGCTCCTCTAACACGGGAGCCGTCCCTGAAGCTTTCTTT; CDR3: CASSSSNTGAVPEAFF
size: .; D: TRBD2; J: TRBJ2-3; V: TRBV20-1; DNA: TGCAGTGCCCGTTTAGCGGGAGCAGATACGCAGTATTTT; CDR3: CSARLAGADTQYF
size: .; D: .; J: TRBJ1-1; V: TRBV9; DNA: TGTGCCAGCAGCGTAGCCCCGGGGACCAACACTGAAGCTTTCTTT; CDR3: CASSVAPGTNTEAFF
size: .; D: .; J: TRBJ1-2; V: TRBV6-6; DNA: TGTGCCAGCAGTTCTATTTTCTATGGCTACACCTTC; CDR3: CASSSIFYGYTF
size: few; D: .; J: TRBJ1-1; V: TRBV20-1; DNA: TGCAGTGCTAGTCCCCTCCGGGGCTCCTCGAACACTGAAGCTTTCTTT; CDR3: CSASPLRGSSNTEAFF
size: .; D: .; J: TRBJ1-5; V: TRBV29-1; DNA: TGCAGCGTTGAAGCGGGGCTTGGCCAGCCCCAGCATTTT; CDR3: CSVEAGLGQPQHF
size: .; D: .; J: TRBJ2-1; V: TRBV7-9; DNA: TGTGCCAGCAGCTTATTGCGGGGTAAGGACAATGAGCAGTTCTTC; CDR3: CASSLLRGKDNEQFF
size: few; D: TRBD1; J: TRBJ1-5; V: TRBV10-3; DNA: TGTGCCATCAGTGAGACACAGGGGGCACAGCCCCAGCATTTT; CDR3: CAISETQGAQPQHF
size: .; D: .; J: TRBJ2-5; V: TRBV29-1; DNA: TGCAGCGTTCTATCGGACGGGGACCAAGAGACCCAGTACTTC; CDR3: CSVLSDGDQETQYF
size: .; D: .; J: TRBJ2-1; V: TRBV29-1; DNA: TGCAGCGTCCGAACTTACAATGTGCAGTTCTTC; CDR3: CSVRTYNVQFF
size: .; D: .; J: TRBJ1-2; V: TRBV12-3/TRBV12-4; DNA: TGTGCCAGCAGTTCCCCCCCTAACTATGGCTACACCTTC; CDR3: CASSSPPNYGYTF
size: .; D: .; J: TRBJ2-1; V: TRBV7-9; DNA: TGTGCCAGCAGCTTACTCATGGGGGGATACAATGAGCAGTTCTTC; CDR3: CASSLLMGGYNEQFF
size: few; D: .; J: TRBJ1-6; V: TRBV3-1; DNA: TGTGCCAGCAGCCAGGCCGGGACGGCCGTTTCCCACTTT; CDR3: CASSQAGTAVSHF
size: .; D: .; J: TRBJ2-2; V: TRBV27; DNA: TGTGCCAGCAGTCTCAGGCCAACCGGGGAGCTGTTTTTT; CDR3: CASSLRPTGELFF
size: .; D: TRBD1; J: TRBJ2-2; V: TRBV19; DNA: TGTGCCGTACAGGGGTTGGGCGGGGAGCTGTTTTTT; CDR3: CAVQGLGGELFF
size: .; D: TRBD2; J: TRBJ2-7; V: TRBV6-1; DNA: TGTGCCAGCAGTAGATCACTAAGCGGGGCTCCCTACGAGCAGTACTTC; CDR3: CASSRSLSGAPYEQYF